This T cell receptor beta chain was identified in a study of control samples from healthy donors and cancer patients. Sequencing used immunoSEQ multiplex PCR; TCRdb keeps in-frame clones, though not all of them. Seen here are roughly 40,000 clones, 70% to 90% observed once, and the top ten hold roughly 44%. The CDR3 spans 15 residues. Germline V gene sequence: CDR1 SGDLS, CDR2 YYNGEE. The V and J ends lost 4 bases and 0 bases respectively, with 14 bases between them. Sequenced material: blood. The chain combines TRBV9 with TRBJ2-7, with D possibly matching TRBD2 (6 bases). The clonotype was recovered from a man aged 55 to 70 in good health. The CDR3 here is CASSPGLLSSYEQYF. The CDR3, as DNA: TGTGCCAGCAGCCCGGGACTTCTCAGCTCCTACGAGCAGTACTTC.